This T cell receptor beta chain was sequenced in a study of cytomegalovirus exposure and HLA in healthy donors. Findings of the study overall: A cluster of highly shared sequence variants was likely a sequencing artifact. Most TCR sequences were rare, but some public TCRs occurred in many donors.

Notes on this clone: Its antigen remains unidentified.

The CDR3 contains 13 residues. Trimming took 6 bases from V and 8 from J; bases not matched to a gene: 5. Germline V gives CDR1 MDHEN, CDR2 SYDVKM. A multiplex PCR was run with 60 Vbeta primers and 13 Jbeta primers. How the authors handled the data: Approximately 73 million unique TCR beta chains, 9.5 million to 14 million shared, were counted in a later analysis. Using immunoSEQ multiplex PCR, the repertoire was profiled, and TCRdb retains in-frame clones only, with some absent. Clone size and the V and J calls come from that table; the DNA yielded D and trimming. The sample gives 140,000 or so clones, 80% of which show up once; roughly 1.2% is in the top ten.

The rearrangement links TRBV28 to TRBJ2-1, with 9 positions matching TRBD2. The sample taken for sequencing was PBMCs. The receptor was isolated from a female donor in good health and CMV-seronegative. CDR3 sequence (DNA): TGTGCCAGCAGCCGGACTAGCGTTGATGAGCAGTTCTTC. It is translated as CASSRTSVDEQFF.